Detailed here is one T cell receptor beta chain. The data belong to a study of blood T cell repertoires in COVID-19. This table comes from immunoSEQ multiplex PCR, and its TCRdb copy is limited to in-frame clones, with some not included. The table records 310,000 or so clones, 75% to 95% of them present only once. What the recovered Cohort 3 donors had was two negative PCRs, clearance, or symptom resolution. V lost 1 base and J 4 bases, leaving 10 bases between the germline ends. Germline-derived CDR1 and CDR2 are SGHRS and YFSETQ. The CDR3 runs 14 residues. The receptor was derived from a woman in her thirties who had recovered from COVID-19. The sample consisted of PBMCs or T cells enriched from blood (not recorded which). V gene TRBV5-1 combines with J gene TRBJ2-3, with D maybe TRBD1 (5 bases). CDR3: CASSLIQGSDTQYF. CDR3 bases: TGCGCCAGCAGCTTGATTCAGGGCTCAGATACGCAGTATTTT.